The next 5 T cell receptor beta chains were all read from a single sample in a study of T cells after posttransplantation cyclophosphamide (dated by TCRdb to 2016 to 2017). Preparation of the library involved the immunoSEQ multiplex PCR assay. What TCRdb holds here is the immuneACCESS table cut down to in-frame rearrangements. Part of the clones is not present; checked against another copy, under half of the missing clones reflect an unresolved V gene, and the others are unexplained. The sample table holds tens of thousands of clones, of which around 98% were seen once. Of the sample, about 0.12% falls within the top ten clones. Viable CD3+CD4+ or CD3+CD8+ cells that were CCR7+CD45RA+CD45RO-CD95-CD27+CD28+ were defined as naive T cells. Sequenced material: naive CD4+ T cells sorted from PBMCs. The receptors derive from a man in his fifties or sixties in good health, CMV-negative, and a related stem cell transplant donor.

This clone was picked up one time. The J gene is TRBJ2-3, the V gene TRBV2; D call uncertain. Germline V gene lookup returns CDR1 SNHLY and CDR2 FYNNEI. With 0 bases removed from V and 4 bases from J, the gap between germline ends came to 11 bases. The CDR3 length is 15 residues. CDR3 sequence: CASSEAGPRADTQYF. The CDR3 DNA sequence: TGTGCCAGCAGTGAAGCGGGCCCGAGAGCAGATACGCAGTATTTT.

This chain connects TRBV2 to TRBJ2-7; D unclear. Trimming took off 6 bases at V and 1 base at J, with 10 bases between the two ends. Germline-derived CDR1 and CDR2 are SNHLY and FYNNEI. This CDR3 spans 13 amino acids. The CDR3 sequence: CASREPRSYEQYF. DNA for the CDR3: TGTGCCAGCAGGGAACCGCGGTCCTACGAGCAGTACTTC. Supplemented by reference TRBV2 and TRBJ2-7, the full variable domain reads EPEVTQTPSHQVTQMGQEVILRCVPISNHLYFYWYRQILGQKVEFLVSFYNNEISEKSEIFDDQFSVERPDGSNFTLKIRSTKLEDSAMYFCASREPRSYEQYFGPGTRLTVT.

V is TRBV6-5 and J is TRBJ1-1; tentative D call: TRBD1 (5 bases). CDR1 and CDR2 (germline): MNHEY, SVGAGI. The CDR3 extends over 15 amino acids. Trimming left V 0 bases short and J 4 bases short, with 12 bases between. The CDR3 coding sequence is TGTGCCAGCAGTTACTCGGCGGGGCTGGGCACTGAAGCTTTCTTT. This translates into CASSYSAGLGTEAFF.

This clone was seen a single time. This sequence joins TRBV19 and TRBJ1-5; 9 nucleotides align to TRBD1. The CDR3 length is 14 residues. Germline loops: CDR1 LNHDA, CDR2 SQIVND (reference sequence). Trimming at V came to 4 bases and at J to 3 bases, leaving 1 base not matched to a gene. DNA of the CDR3: TGTGCCAGTAGTAACAGGGGGCTCAATCAGCCCCAGCATTTT. The encoded protein is CASSNRGLNQPQHF.

The chain has TRBV9 and TRBJ2-1, with D possibly TRBD2 on 7 matching bases. Trimming took off 0 bases at V and 9 bases at J, with 16 bases between the two ends. Germline values: CDR1 SGDLS, CDR2 YYNGEE. CDR3 length equals 15 residues. In DNA form, the CDR3 reads TGTGCCAGCAGCGTAGGGGGGGGCCTAGCGATTGAGCAGTTCTTC. It is translated as CASSVGGGLAIEQFF.